The 29 T cell receptor beta chains listed next were all sequenced from one sample in a study of technical replicates of blood from several donors. TCRdb's table, derived via immunoSEQ multiplex PCR, lists solely in-frame clones and lacks some. Of fewer than 100,000 clones listed, approximately 94% are singletons. Material for sequencing was T cells isolated from PBMCs. These receptors all come from a human donor in good health.

V gene TRBV18 combines with J gene TRBJ2-1, with D tentatively TRBD2 (5 bases). The germline V gene has CDR1 KGHSH and CDR2 LQKENI. The V and J ends lost 6 bases and 5 bases respectively, with 20 bases between them. The CDR3 is 16 residues long. The chain's CDR3 is CASSFFFEGDHNEQFF. The CDR3 coding sequence is TGTGCCAGCTCGTTCTTTTTTGAGGGAGACCACAATGAGCAGTTCTTC.

The count of this clone is one. This rearrangement joins TRBV10-3 to TRBJ1-1; the D gene is possibly TRBD1 (6 bases). Germline CDR1 is ENHRY and CDR2 is SYGVKD. Between the trimmed V and J ends, which lost 6 bases and 3 bases, there was a span of 26 bases. CDR3 length: 18 residues. CDR3 in DNA: TGTGCCATCAGGTTAGGAGGTCGGGACACCCTGAAAGACACTGAAGCTTTCTTT. The encoded protein is CAIRLGGRDTLKDTEAFF.

Written as DNA, the CDR3 is TGTGCCAGCAGCGTCGAACCGGGGAACACTGAAGCTTTCTTT. This sequence encodes CASSVEPGNTEAFF. The gene calls are TRBV9 and TRBJ1-1; no firm D call. The CDR3 is made up of 14 amino acids. Germline lookup yields CDR1 SGDLS and CDR2 YYNGEE. V was shortened by 2 bases and J by 1 base, with 9 bases between the two germline ends. The whole variable domain, filled in from reference TRBV9 and TRBJ1-1, reads DSGVTQTPKHLITATGQRVTLRCSPRSGDLSVYWYQQSLDQGLQFLIQYYNGEERAKGNILERFSAQQFPDLHSELNLSSLELGDSALYFCASSVEPGNTEAFFGQGTRLTVV.

This chain links TRBV27 with TRBJ2-1; 8 bases align to TRBD2. The CDR3 contains 15 residues. The ends lost 3 bases at V and 3 bases at J; junction bases unmatched: 4. Germline-derived CDR1 and CDR2 are MNHEY and SMNVEV (reference sequence). As DNA, the CDR3 is TGTGCCAGCAGTTTGTTCCGGGAGGGCTACAATGAGCAGTTCTTC. This translates into CASSLFREGYNEQFF.

The chain is built from TRBV15 and TRBJ1-1, with D possibly TRBD1 on 6 matching bases. Trimming pared 3 bases from V and 1 base from J, leaving 6 bases between. This CDR3 region has 13 residues. Germline assignment: CDR1 LNHNV and CDR2 YYDKDF (reference sequence). The CDR3 sequence is CATSRTGNTEAFF. Here the CDR3 DNA reads TGTGCCACCAGCAGGACAGGGAACACTGAAGCTTTCTTT.

The rearrangement joins TRBV19 to TRBJ2-5; 8 nucleotides align to TRBD1. After removal of 5 bases from V and 3 bases from J, the junction contained 2 bases not matched to a gene. The CDR3 totals 13 residues. Germline CDR1 is LNHDA and CDR2 is SQIVND (reference sequence). CDR3 bases: TGTGCCAGTAGTGCGGACAGGGAAGAGACCCAGTACTTC. Protein: CASSADREETQYF. The variable domain in full, with the rest retrieved from reference TRBV19 and TRBJ2-5, is DGGITQSPKYLFRKEGQNVTLSCEQNLNHDAMYWYRQDPGQGLRLIYYSQIVNDFQKGDIAEGYSVSREKKESFPLTVTSAQKNPTAFYLCASSADREETQYFGPGTRLLVL.

The rearrangement uses TRBV5-1 and TRBJ2-1; possibly TRBD2 for D (6 bases). V lost 3 bases and J lost 4, with 11 bases in between. The CDR3 loop spans 14 amino acids. The germline gives CDR1 SGHRS, CDR2 YFSETQ. CDR3 residues: CASSSSVGYNEQFF. In DNA, the CDR3 is TGCGCCAGCAGCTCTAGCGTTGGATACAATGAGCAGTTCTTC.

The rearrangement links TRBV19 to TRBJ2-1; 7 nucleotides agree with TRBD1. CDR1 LNHDA and CDR2 SQIVND come from the germline V gene (reference sequence). The length of the CDR3 is 13 residues. With V trimmed by 4 bases and J by 6 bases, 3 bases remained unmatched. The CDR3 DNA reads TGTGCCAGTAGTAGGGACAGATTCAATGAGCAGTTCTTC. Translation: CASSRDRFNEQFF.

The chain couples TRBV30 to TRBJ2-3, with D maybe TRBD2 (5 bases). Trimming took off 6 bases at V and 7 bases at J, with 23 bases between the two ends. The germline V gene encodes CDR1 GTSNPN and CDR2 SVGIG (reference sequence). This CDR3 comprises 15 residues. Written as DNA, the CDR3 is TGTGCCTGTAGCCCTAAGGCGGGCTTCCTAAATACGCAGTATTTT. Translated, it gives CACSPKAGFLNTQYF.

J is TRBJ1-1 and V is TRBV5-6, with 10 nucleotides matching TRBD1. Losses at the gene ends were 3 bases for V and 3 bases for J; bases not matched to a gene: 11. The CDR3 covers 17 residues. Germline CDR1 SGHDT, CDR2 YYEEEE. The chain's CDR3 is CASSSFGTGVLDTEAFF. The CDR3, as DNA: TGTGCCAGCAGCTCGTTCGGGACAGGGGTTTTGGACACTGAAGCTTTCTTT. Full variable domain (missing parts from reference TRBV5-6 and TRBJ1-1): DAGVTQSPTHLIKTRGQQVTLRCSPKSGHDTVSWYQQALGQGPQFIFQYYEEEERQRGNFPDRFSGHQFPNYSSELNVNALLLGDSALYLCASSSFGTGVLDTEAFFGQGTRLTVV.

V gene TRBV9 combines with J gene TRBJ2-3; tentatively, D is TRBD1 (5 bases). CDR3 length: 16 amino acids. CDR1 SGDLS and CDR2 YYNGEE come from the germline V gene. The V and J ends lost 0 bases and 2 bases respectively, with 13 bases between them. The CDR3 here is CASSVESGHYTDTQYF. In DNA, the CDR3 is TGTGCCAGCAGCGTAGAATCAGGACACTACACAGATACGCAGTATTTT.

The chain joins TRBV11-3 to TRBJ1-1, with TRBD1 as a possible D gene (5 bases). CDR1 and CDR2 from the germline V gene are SGHNT and YENEEA. This CDR3 has 17 residues. V lost 5 bases and J 1 base, leaving 20 bases between the germline ends. The CDR3 reads CASSPRVLGRENTEAFF. For the CDR3, the DNA is TGTGCCAGCAGCCCCCGTGTTTTAGGCAGGGAGAACACTGAAGCTTTCTTT.

V and J are TRBV18 and TRBJ1-1; weak D call: TRBD1 (5 bases). In germline, CDR1 is KGHSH, CDR2 LQKENI. CDR3 length: 13 residues. The V end was cut by 2 bases, the J end by 3 bases, with 7 bases between. CDR3 amino acids: CASSPSGYTEAFF. CDR3 nucleotide sequence: TGTGCCAGCTCACCATCAGGGTACACTGAAGCTTTCTTT. Full variable domain (missing parts from reference TRBV18 and TRBJ1-1): NAGVMQNPRHLVRRRGQEARLRCSPMKGHSHVYWYRQLPEEGLKFMVYLQKENIIDESGMPKERFSAEFPKEGPSILRIQQVVRGDSAAYFCASSPSGYTEAFFGQGTRLTVV.

The chain recombines TRBV6-1 with TRBJ1-2; D not certain. V was clipped by 5 bases and J by 2 bases, with 12 bases between them. CDR1 and CDR2 (germline): MNHNS, SASEGT. The CDR3 runs 14 residues. Written as DNA, the CDR3 is TGTGCCAGCAGTACTTCTAGGATGAACTATGGCTACACCTTC. Its protein product is CASSTSRMNYGYTF.

The rearrangement uses TRBV18 and TRBJ1-1; 10 bases map to TRBD1. V shed 1 base, J shed 5 bases, and the junction held 7 bases outside the gene matches. The CDR3 consists of 16 residues. Germline CDR1 is KGHSH and CDR2 is LQKENI. In nucleotides, the CDR3 is TGTGCCAGCTCACCACTACTGACAGGGGGCGAAACTGAAGCTTTCTTT. This translates into CASSPLLTGGETEAFF.

Details on this clone: Because the CDR3's place on the DNA is in doubt, the DNA is left out and the CDR3 is given as listed by TCRdb. The rearrangement joins TRBV21-1 to TRBJ1-2; TRBD1, the table's D call, lacks a check against the DNA. TRBV21-1 counts as a pseudogene. The CDR3 is 14 amino acids long, termini counted. The CDR3 here is CASGWAGGNYGYTF.

This rearrangement joins TRBV14 to TRBJ1-5; D might be TRBD1 (5 bases). V was cut by 4 bases and J by 7 bases, with 17 bases left in between. CDR1 SGHDN and CDR2 FVKESK come from the germline V gene. The CDR3 runs 15 residues. CDR3 in DNA: TGTGCCAGCAGCCCCCCTGGGGGGTTTGGCCAGCCCCAGCATTTT. It yields the protein CASSPPGGFGQPQHF.

The rearrangement uses TRBV6-5 and TRBJ2-7; 12 bases map to TRBD2. Per the germline V gene, CDR1 is MNHEY and CDR2 is SVGAGI. Unmatched junction bases numbered 6, after V lost 5 bases and J lost 4 bases. The CDR3 sequence is 15 residues long. The DNA for the CDR3 is TGTGCCAGCAGTCGGACTAGCGGGACTCCATACGAGCAGTACTTC. It encodes CASSRTSGTPYEQYF.

The rearrangement uses TRBV19 and TRBJ1-5; D might be TRBD1 (5 bases). V shed 6 bases and J shed 4 bases, with 7 bases lying between them. Germline-derived CDR1 and CDR2 are LNHDA and SQIVND (reference sequence). This CDR3 comprises 12 residues. The CDR3 DNA sequence: TGTGCCAGTAGCGACAGTAATCAGCCCCAGCATTTT. Translation gives CASSDSNQPQHF.

The chain combines TRBV19 with TRBJ1-1; D remains unclear. CDR3 size: 12 residues. Trimming removed 3 bases at V and 4 bases at J, with 6 bases between. Germline CDR1 and CDR2: LNHDA and SQIVND (reference sequence). The CDR3: CASSIIGTEAFF. In DNA, the CDR3 is TGTGCCAGTAGTATTATCGGCACTGAAGCTTTCTTT.

The chain uses TRBV29-1 and TRBJ2-1; D gene uncertain. V lost 4 bases and J lost 8, with 15 bases in between. Germline V gene sequence: CDR1 SQVTM, CDR2 ANQGSEA. This CDR3 contains 13 residues. For the CDR3, the DNA is TGCAGCGTTGTTAATAGAGCCAGGCATGAGCAGTTCTTC. Residues: CSVVNRARHEQFF.

The chain links TRBV15 to TRBJ2-7, with D perhaps TRBD2 (6 bases). The CDR3 totals 15 residues. Looked up from germline, CDR1 is LNHNV and CDR2 is YYDKDF (reference sequence). The germline V and J ends were trimmed by 1 base and 3 bases, with 13 bases remaining between them. This chain's CDR3 is CATSRGREPYYEQYF. CDR3 coding DNA: TGTGCCACCAGCAGAGGGAGGGAGCCCTACTACGAGCAGTACTTC.

The chain couples TRBV4-1 to TRBJ2-2; weak D call: TRBD2 (5 bases). V was clipped by 4 bases and J by 0 bases, with 12 bases between them. There are 16 residues in the CDR3. Germline V gives CDR1 MGHRA, CDR2 YSYEKL. The CDR3 nucleotides read TGCGCCAGCAGCCTGGGTCGGGGATCGAACACCGGGGAGCTGTTTTTT. Protein product: CASSLGRGSNTGELFF.

The genes are TRBV9 and TRBJ2-1; 8 positions agree with TRBD2. Looked up from germline, CDR1 is SGDLS and CDR2 is YYNGEE. The CDR3 has 15 residues. V was clipped by 0 bases and J by 6 bases; unmatched bases: 5. CDR3 sequence reads: CASSVEGSGINEQFF. The CDR3 region has the DNA TGTGCCAGCAGCGTAGAGGGTAGCGGGATCAATGAGCAGTTCTTC.

The V call is TRBV4-2, the J call TRBJ1-3; D not resolved. Trimming stripped 4 bases from V and 0 bases from J, with 22 bases between. Per germline, CDR1 LGHNA and CDR2 YNFKEQ. This CDR3 contains 19 residues. CDR3 protein: CASSRLPTSGINSGNTIYF. The CDR3 DNA sequence: TGTGCCAGCAGCCGGCTCCCAACCTCCGGGATAAACTCTGGAAACACCATATATTTT.

This rearrangement joins TRBV7-8 to TRBJ1-5; D is undetermined. The CDR3 spans 15 residues. Germline assignment: CDR1 SGHVS and CDR2 FQNEAQ. Trimming removed 1 base from V and 0 bases from J, with 7 bases in between. The CDR3 loop is CASSLGTYSNQPQHF. The CDR3 nucleotides are TGTGCCAGCAGCTTAGGCACTTATAGCAATCAGCCCCAGCATTTT. The variable domain in full, completed from reference TRBV7-8 and TRBJ1-5, reads GAGVSQSPRYKVAKRGQDVALRCDPISGHVSLFWYQQALGQGPEFLTYFQNEAQLDKSGLPSDRFFAERPEGSVSTLKIQRTQQEDSAVYLCASSLGTYSNQPQHFGDGTRLSIL.

Only one count was recorded for this clone. This sequence joins TRBV7-8 and TRBJ1-5, with D possibly matching TRBD1 (6 bases). V gave up 1 base and J gave up 6 bases, with 16 bases separating them. Per germline, CDR1 SGHVS and CDR2 FQNEAQ. This CDR3 has 16 amino acids. The CDR3 DNA reads TGTGCCAGCAGCTTAGAGGGGGGGGCGTTTAGTCAGCCCCAGCATTTT. Translating it yields CASSLEGGAFSQPQHF.

J is TRBJ2-7 and V is TRBV29-1; tentatively, D is TRBD1 (7 bases). CDR1 and CDR2 (germline): SQVTM, ANQGSEA. The V and J ends lost 2 bases and 3 bases respectively, with 14 bases between them. CDR3 size: 14 residues. Here the CDR3 DNA reads TGCAGCGTTGAAAAGGGGGCGGGGAACTACGAGCAGTACTTC. This sequence encodes CSVEKGAGNYEQYF.

The rearrangement joins TRBV6-5 to TRBJ2-4; 9 bases are shared with TRBD2. The CDR3 is 14 residues long. J gave up 9 bases and V 6 bases, and 9 bases lay outside the gene matches. CDR1 and CDR2 from the germline V gene are MNHEY and SVGAGI. DNA of the CDR3: TGTGCCAGCAGGGCAACTAGCGGGTTAGCCATTCAGTACTTC. Encoded protein: CASRATSGLAIQYF.